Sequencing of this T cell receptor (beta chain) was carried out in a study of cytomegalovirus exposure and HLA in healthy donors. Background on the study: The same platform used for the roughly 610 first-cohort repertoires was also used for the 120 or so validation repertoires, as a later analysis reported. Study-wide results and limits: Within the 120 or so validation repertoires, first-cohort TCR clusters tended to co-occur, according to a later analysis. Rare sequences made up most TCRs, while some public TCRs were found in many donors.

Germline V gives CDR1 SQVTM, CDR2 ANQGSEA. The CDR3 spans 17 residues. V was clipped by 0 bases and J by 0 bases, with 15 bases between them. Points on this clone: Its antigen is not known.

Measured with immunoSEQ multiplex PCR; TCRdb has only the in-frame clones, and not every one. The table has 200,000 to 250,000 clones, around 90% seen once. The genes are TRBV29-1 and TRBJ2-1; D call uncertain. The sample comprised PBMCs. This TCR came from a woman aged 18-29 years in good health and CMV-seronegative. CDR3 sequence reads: CSVEDGVGWSSYNEQFF. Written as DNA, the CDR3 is TGCAGCGTTGAAGATGGAGTAGGATGGAGCTCCTACAATGAGCAGTTCTTC.